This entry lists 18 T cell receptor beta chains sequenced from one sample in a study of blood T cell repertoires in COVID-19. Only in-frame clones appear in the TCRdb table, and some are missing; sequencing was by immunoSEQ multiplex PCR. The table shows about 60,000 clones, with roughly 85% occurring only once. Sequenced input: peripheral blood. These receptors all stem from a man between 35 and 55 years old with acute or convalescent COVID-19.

The CDR3 reads CASTPFYSNQPQHF. CDR3 coding DNA: TGTGCCAGTACCCCTTTTTATAGCAATCAGCCCCAGCATTTT. The chain has TRBV19 and TRBJ1-5; no reliable D call. The CDR3 covers 14 residues. Germline V gene data show CDR1 as LNHDA and CDR2 as SQIVND (reference sequence). Trimming shortened V by 7 bases and J by 0 bases, and 10 bases separated the two germline ends.

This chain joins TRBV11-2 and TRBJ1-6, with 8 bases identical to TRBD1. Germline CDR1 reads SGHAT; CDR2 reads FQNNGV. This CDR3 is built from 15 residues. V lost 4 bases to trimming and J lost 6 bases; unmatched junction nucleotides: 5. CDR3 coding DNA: TGTGCCAGCAGCTCGACAGGGGTTGGTAATTCACCCCTCCACTTT. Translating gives CASSSTGVGNSPLHF.

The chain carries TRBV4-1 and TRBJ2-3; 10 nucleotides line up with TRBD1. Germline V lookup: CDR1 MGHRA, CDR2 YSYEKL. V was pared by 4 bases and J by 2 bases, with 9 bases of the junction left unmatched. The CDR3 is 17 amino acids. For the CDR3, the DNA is TGCGCCAGCAGCCGAGACCGGGACAGGGGTCCCACAGATACGCAGTATTTT. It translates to CASSRDRDRGPTDTQYF.

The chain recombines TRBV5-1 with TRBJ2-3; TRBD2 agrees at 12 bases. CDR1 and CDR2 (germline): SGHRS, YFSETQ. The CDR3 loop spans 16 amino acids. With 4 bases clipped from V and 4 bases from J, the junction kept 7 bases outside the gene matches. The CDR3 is CASSILTSGGSDTQYF. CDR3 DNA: TGCGCCAGCAGCATACTGACTAGCGGGGGTTCAGATACGCAGTATTTT.

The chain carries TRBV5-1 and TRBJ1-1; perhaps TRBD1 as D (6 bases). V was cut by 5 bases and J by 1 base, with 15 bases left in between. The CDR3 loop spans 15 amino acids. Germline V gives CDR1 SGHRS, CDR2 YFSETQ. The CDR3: CASRYRPGQNTEAFF. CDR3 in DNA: TGCGCCAGCAGGTATCGGCCGGGACAGAACACTGAAGCTTTCTTT.

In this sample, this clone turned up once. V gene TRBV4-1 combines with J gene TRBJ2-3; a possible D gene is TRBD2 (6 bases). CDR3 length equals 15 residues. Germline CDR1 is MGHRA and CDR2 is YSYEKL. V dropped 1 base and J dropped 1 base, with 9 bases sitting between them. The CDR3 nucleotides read TGCGCCAGCAGCCAAGGGGCTAGCGGCACAGATACGCAGTATTTT. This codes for CASSQGASGTDTQYF.

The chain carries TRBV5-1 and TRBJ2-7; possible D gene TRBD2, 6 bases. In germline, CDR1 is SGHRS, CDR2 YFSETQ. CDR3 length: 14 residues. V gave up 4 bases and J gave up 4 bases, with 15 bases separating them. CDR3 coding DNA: TGCGCCAGCAGCCAATGGGACTCGACTTACGAGCAGTACTTC. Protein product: CASSQWDSTYEQYF.

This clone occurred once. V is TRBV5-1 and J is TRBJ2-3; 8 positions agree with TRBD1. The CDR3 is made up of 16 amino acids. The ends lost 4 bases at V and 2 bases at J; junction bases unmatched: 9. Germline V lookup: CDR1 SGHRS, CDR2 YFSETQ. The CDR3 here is CASSPVAGGFTDTQYF. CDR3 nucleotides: TGCGCCAGCAGCCCTGTAGCAGGGGGCTTCACAGATACGCAGTATTTT.

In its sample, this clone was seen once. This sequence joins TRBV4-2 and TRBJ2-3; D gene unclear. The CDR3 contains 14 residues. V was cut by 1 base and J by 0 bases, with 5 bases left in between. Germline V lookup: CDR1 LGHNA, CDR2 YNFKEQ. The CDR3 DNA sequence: TGTGCCAGCAGCCAAGCGCGGAGCACAGATACGCAGTATTTT. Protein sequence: CASSQARSTDTQYF.

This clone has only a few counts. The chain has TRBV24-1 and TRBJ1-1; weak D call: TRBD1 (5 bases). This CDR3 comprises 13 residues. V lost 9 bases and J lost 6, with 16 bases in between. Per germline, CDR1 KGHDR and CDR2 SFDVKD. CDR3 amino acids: CATPRHEGAEAFF. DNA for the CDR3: TGTGCCACCCCTAGGCACGAAGGGGCTGAAGCTTTCTTT.

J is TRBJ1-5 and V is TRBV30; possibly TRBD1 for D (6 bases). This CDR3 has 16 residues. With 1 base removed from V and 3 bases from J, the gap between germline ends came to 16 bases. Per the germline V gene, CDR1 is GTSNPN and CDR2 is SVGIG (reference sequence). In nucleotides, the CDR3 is TGTGCCTGGAGTGCGGATTACCAGGGGAACAATCAGCCCCAGCATTTT. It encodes CAWSADYQGNNQPQHF.

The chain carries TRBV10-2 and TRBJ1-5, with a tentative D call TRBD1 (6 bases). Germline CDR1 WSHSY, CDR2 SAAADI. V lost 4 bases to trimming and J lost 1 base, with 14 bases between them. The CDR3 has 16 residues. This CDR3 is CASSGGGLMSNQPQHF. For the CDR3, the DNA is TGCGCCAGCAGTGGAGGGGGTCTCATGAGCAATCAGCCCCAGCATTTT.

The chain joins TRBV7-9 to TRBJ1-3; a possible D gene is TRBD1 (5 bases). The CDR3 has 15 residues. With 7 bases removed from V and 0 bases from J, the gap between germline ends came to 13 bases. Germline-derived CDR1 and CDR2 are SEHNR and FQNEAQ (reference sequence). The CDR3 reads CASTSGLPSGNTIYF. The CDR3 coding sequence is TGTGCCAGCACCTCAGGGCTCCCCTCTGGAAACACCATATATTTT.

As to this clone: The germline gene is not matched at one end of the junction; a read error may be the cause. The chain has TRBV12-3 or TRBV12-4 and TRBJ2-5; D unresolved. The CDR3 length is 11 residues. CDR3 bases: TGTGCCAGCAGTTTAGCAGAGGCCCAGTACTTC. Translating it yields CASSLAEAQYF.

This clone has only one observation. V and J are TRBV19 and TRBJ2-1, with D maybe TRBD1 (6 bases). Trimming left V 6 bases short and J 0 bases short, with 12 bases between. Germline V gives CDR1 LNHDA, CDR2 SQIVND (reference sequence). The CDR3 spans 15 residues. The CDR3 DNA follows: TGTGCCAGTAGCCCGGACAGAAGCTCCTACAATGAGCAGTTCTTC. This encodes CASSPDRSSYNEQFF.

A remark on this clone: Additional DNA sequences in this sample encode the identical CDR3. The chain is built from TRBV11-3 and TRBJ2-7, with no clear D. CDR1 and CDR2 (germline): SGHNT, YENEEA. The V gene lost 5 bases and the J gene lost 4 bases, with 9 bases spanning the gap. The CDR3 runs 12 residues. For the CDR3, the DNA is TGTGCCAGCAGCCTGGCGGCATACGAGCAGTACTTC. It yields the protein CASSLAAYEQYF.

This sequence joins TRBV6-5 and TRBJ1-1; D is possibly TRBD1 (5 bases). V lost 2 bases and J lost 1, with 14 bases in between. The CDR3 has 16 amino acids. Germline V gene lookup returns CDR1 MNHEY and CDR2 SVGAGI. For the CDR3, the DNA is TGTGCCAGCAGTTACGGGGCAGGGCCTACGAACACTGAAGCTTTCTTT. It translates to CASSYGAGPTNTEAFF.

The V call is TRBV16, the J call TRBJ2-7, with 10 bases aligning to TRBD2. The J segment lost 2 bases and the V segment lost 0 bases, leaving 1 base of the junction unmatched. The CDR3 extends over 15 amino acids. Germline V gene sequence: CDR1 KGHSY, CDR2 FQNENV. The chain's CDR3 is CASSQSSGGAYEQYF. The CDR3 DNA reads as TGTGCCAGCAGCCAATCGAGCGGGGGGGCCTACGAGCAGTACTTC.